Described below is a single T cell receptor beta chain sequence and its context. This clonotype was found a few times. Its antigen has not been determined. No quality values exist for individual bases; no much larger clone is one base distant. This record belongs to a study of CD8 T cells in ankylosing spondylitis (dated by TCRdb to the late 2010s). Looking at the study overall: The study profiled T cell receptor beta repertoires in healthy donors and ankylosing spondylitis patients to find disease-linked TCR variants. The whole study cohort included about a hundred healthy donors and 25 or so ankylosing spondylitis patients. Peripheral blood samples were taken, and synovial fluid was additionally collected from ankylosing spondylitis patients. What the work shows at the level of the full study, not this receptor alone: Some TCR beta motif variants had previously been reported in synovial fluid and blood of reactive arthritis patients, which suggested common disease-initiation mechanisms. The disease-linked clones were reported as significantly enriched in matched synovial fluid samples from ankylosing spondylitis patients. A TCR beta motif made up of several highly homologous amino acid variants appeared to be characteristic of blood from ankylosing spondylitis patients. A CD8+ phenotype was shown by the disease-linked clones, which were found at relatively low frequencies in peripheral blood.

These reads were obtained on an Illumina HiSeq 2500. TCR beta libraries were prepared by quantitative 5'-RACE with molecular barcodes. As for how the authors treated the data: Disease-linked TCR variants were identified with a new computational method built on a probabilistic model of VDJ rearrangement. TCRdb reran the public reads through fastp at Q25 and MiXCR, keeping productive beta chains. Rows merge per CDR3 protein into single entries with the most common DNA and genes. TCRdb's processing, not the authors', yielded these V and J calls. A total of more than 600,000 distinct CDR3 sequences appear in this sample, roughly 20% of them only once. Around 19% of the sample is taken by the ten largest. Cut back by 6 bases and 2 bases, the V and J ends lie 17 bases apart. Taken from the germline V gene, the CDR1 and CDR2 loops are SQVTM and ANQGSEA. The CDR3 covers 15 residues, taking in both the cysteine and the phenylalanine. CDR3 DNA only is kept here, 45 bases in frame from base 1.

The sequence was collected from a male donor with ankylosing spondylitis. The chain links TRBV29-1 with TRBJ2-1; the D gene is possibly TRBD1 or TRBD2, with 6 bases matching each. The specimen was blood, either unsorted or a sorted T cell fraction (not recorded which). This receptor carries the CDR3 CSVGGRAGAYNEQFF. The DNA sequence is given as TGCAGCGTGGGGGGTCGGGCAGGGGCCTACAATGAGCAGTTCTTC.